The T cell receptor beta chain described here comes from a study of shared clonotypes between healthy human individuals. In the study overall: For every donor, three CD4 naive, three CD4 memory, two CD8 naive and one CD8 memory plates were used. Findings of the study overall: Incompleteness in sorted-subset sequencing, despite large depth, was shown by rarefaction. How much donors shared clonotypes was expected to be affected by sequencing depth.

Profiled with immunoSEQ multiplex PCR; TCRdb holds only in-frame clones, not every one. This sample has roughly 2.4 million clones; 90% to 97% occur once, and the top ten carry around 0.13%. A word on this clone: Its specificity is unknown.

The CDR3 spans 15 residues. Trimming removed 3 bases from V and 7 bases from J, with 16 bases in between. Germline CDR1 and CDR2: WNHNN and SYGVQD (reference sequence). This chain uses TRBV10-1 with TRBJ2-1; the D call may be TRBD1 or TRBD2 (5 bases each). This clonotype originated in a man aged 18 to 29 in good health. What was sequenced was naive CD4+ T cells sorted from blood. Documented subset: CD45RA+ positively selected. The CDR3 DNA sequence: TGCGCCAGCAGTGAAGAACCTGGGACGTGGAATGAGCAGTTCTTC. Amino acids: CASSEEPGTWNEQFF.